This T cell receptor (beta chain) was recorded in a study of radiotherapy plus CTLA-4 blockade in lung cancer (dated by TCRdb to between 2018 and 2020). Some background on the complete study: Among the enrolled patients, about 20% had an objective response, and approximately 33% reached disease control. General findings and caveats noted by the study authors: Increased serum interferon-beta after radiation, together with early dynamic changes in blood T cell clones, were reported to be the strongest predictors of response. After treatment with radiotherapy and ipilimumab, TCR clones that originated in tumors expanded in peripheral blood.

Remarks on this clone: There is no known antigen for this receptor. Base-call qualities are not available, and no considerably larger clone is one nucleotide away.

The study evaluated CTLA-4 blockade (ipilimumab) given together with focal radiation therapy in patients who had chemo-refractory metastatic non-small-cell lung cancer. Library preparation was by the immunoSEQ multiplex PCR assay. Imported from immuneACCESS, the table was reduced by TCRdb to in-frame sequences with V and J called. These copies leave out some clones; in studies compared against another copy, an unresolved V gene accounts for under half, and the cause of the remainder is not known. The sample table records 50,000 to 85,000 clones; under 85% of these occur just once. Less than 5% of the sample comes from the top ten. This TCR was recovered from a human donor with non-small cell lung cancer who had a partial response to radiotherapy plus ipilimumab. This sample comprised peripheral blood, obtained from a patient treated with radiotherapy plus ipilimumab.

The CDR3 in this case is CASSIRGRPNYGYTF. The DNA reads TGTGCCAGTAGTATCAGGGGGCGGCCTAACTATGGCTACACCTTC. The sequence links TRBV19 to TRBJ1-2; a stretch of 8 junction bases matches TRBD1. From the cysteine up to the phenylalanine, the CDR3 has a length of 15 residues. Of all the DNA, just the CDR3 is kept, 45 bases in frame from base 1. The germline V gene (reference sequence) provides CDR1 LNHDA and CDR2 SQIVND. After removal of 3 bases from V and 0 bases from J, the junction retains 3 bases not matched to a gene.